This T cell receptor beta chain was identified during a study of OX40 agonist ivuxolimab in advanced cancers. Regarding the study in general: Ivuxolimab was an agonistic, fully human IgG2 monoclonal antibody directed against OX40 (CD134), a costimulatory receptor. Intravenous ivuxolimab was administered to patients every 2 weeks at six dose levels: 0.01, 0.1, 0.3, 1.5, 3 and 10 mg/kg. Of the 50 to 55 patients in dose escalation, about 19 had hepatocellular carcinoma, roughly 15 had melanoma, 9 had renal cell carcinoma and 9 had head and neck cancer. In the dose-escalation cohort, about four fifths of patients were male, and the mean age was around 65 years with a range of roughly 23 to 79. Prior anti-PD-1, anti-PD-L1 or anti-CTLA-4 therapy was permitted, and 30% to 45% of dose-escalation patients had received checkpoint inhibitors. Partial responses occurred in three dose-escalation patients, of whom one had hepatocellular carcinoma and two had cutaneous melanoma. The purpose of peripheral TCRbeta sequencing was to test whether ivuxolimab changed TCR sequence diversity and led to clonal T-cell expansion. The paper reports the monotherapy dose-escalation portion (N of about 54 patients) of the phase I ivuxolimab trial.

Genomic DNA was isolated from the sorted cells so that the TCRbeta CDR3 region could be sequenced. The immunoSEQ Assay was used to sequence the TCRbeta CDR3 regions. Held by TCRdb, this immuneACCESS table contains in-frame sequences only and omits some clones. Under half of the omission traces to an unresolved V gene where checked; the cause of the rest is unknown. For this sample there are about 27,000 clones; more than 70% appear just once. The ten top clones hold approximately 15% of the sample. V is clipped by 5 bases and J by 3 bases, and the sequence between their germline boundaries is 5 bases long. CDR1 and CDR2 are read off the germline V gene (reference sequence) as DFQATT and SNEGSKA. The cysteine opens and the phenylalanine closes a CDR3 of 10 amino acids. The sequence is cut down to CDR3 DNA, 30 bases in frame from base 1. General study outcomes and caveats: Clonal expansion of both CD4+ and CD8+ blood T cells was observed from baseline to week 6 at doses 0.1 to 3.0 mg/kg. After ivuxolimab, expanded clones were on average more numerous among CD8+ T cells than among CD4+ T cells. Low levels of normalized T-cell clonal expansion were also shown by some nonresponding patients. Which antigens the clonally expanded peripheral T cells were specific for was not determined. In the 0.1-3.0 mg/kg groups, partial responders were among the patients with the lowest normalized peripheral clonal expansion, particularly in CD8+ T cells.

Comment on this clone: Its antigen target is currently unknown. Per-nucleotide qualities are absent, and no much larger clonotype sits a single base away.

The trial excluded patients who had a history of autoimmune disease or were on systemic immunosuppression. Peripheral blood for TCR sequencing was collected from all dose cohorts at baseline, on cycle 4 day 1, and on cycle 7 day 1. The samples were taken from a phase I, first-in-human, multicenter, open-label dose-escalation trial of ivuxolimab. The trial enrolled adults with locally advanced or metastatic head and neck squamous cell, hepatocellular, melanoma or renal cell carcinoma. Before TCR sequencing, CD4+ T cells and CD8+ T cells were sorted from peripheral blood as separate populations. The chain links TRBV20-1 with TRBJ2-7, with the D gene call left open. Here the sequenced sample was CD4+ or CD8+ T cells sorted from blood, taken in a trial of the OX40 agonist ivuxolimab. This TCR derives from an adult with an advanced solid tumor such as melanoma, head and neck, liver or kidney cancer. This receptor has the CDR3 CSAQDYEQYF. The sequence in DNA is TGCAGTGCTCAGGACTACGAGCAGTACTTC.